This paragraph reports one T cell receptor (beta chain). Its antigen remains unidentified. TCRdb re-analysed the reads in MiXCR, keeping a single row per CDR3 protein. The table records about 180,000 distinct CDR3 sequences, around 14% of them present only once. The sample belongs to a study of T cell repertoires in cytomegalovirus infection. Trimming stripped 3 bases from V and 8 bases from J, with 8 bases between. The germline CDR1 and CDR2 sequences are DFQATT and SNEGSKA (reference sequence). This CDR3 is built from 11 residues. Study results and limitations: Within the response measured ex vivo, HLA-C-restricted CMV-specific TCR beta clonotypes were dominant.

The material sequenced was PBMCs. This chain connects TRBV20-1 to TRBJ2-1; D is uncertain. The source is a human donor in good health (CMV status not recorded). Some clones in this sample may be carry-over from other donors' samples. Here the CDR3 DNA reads TGCAGTGCTAGGAGGACCGATGAGCAGTTCTTC. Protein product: CSARRTDEQFF.